This T cell receptor (beta chain) was profiled in a study of human T cells and chemical hapten exposure. The CDR3 loop spans 16 amino acids. Germline assignment: CDR1 MNHEY and CDR2 SMNVEV (reference sequence). Trimming removed 3 bases from V and 0 bases from J, with 9 bases in between. The library labeled individual cDNA molecules by adding unique molecular identifiers to them. TCRdb re-derived calls from the RACE reads in MiXCR, one entry per CDR3 protein. Of approximately 72,000 distinct CDR3 sequences listed, over 8.5% are singletons. The time point here: patch test 3, about 24 weeks after DPC sensitization. Described treatment: therapeutic diphenylcyclopropenone sensitization with weekly scalp DPC.

The source of this sequence is a woman in her 50s with alopecia areata. Some clones in this sample may be carry-over from other donors' samples. This specimen consisted of whole blood, obtained in connection with sensitization to the hapten diphenylcyclopropenone (DPC). This chain connects TRBV27 to TRBJ2-6; no firm D call. In nucleotides, the CDR3 is TGTGCCAGCAGTTTCAGGTGGAGCTCTGGGGCCAACGTCCTGACTTTC. Protein: CASSFRWSSGANVLTF.